Listed here are 32 T cell receptor beta chains from one sample, sequenced in a study of shared clonotypes between healthy human individuals. Positively selected for CCR7, the CD45RO-negative cells used as naive CD8 cells excluded terminally differentiated effector memory CD45RA+ cells. Data came from immunoSEQ multiplex PCR; TCRdb stores just in-frame clones and leaves some out. The repertoire holds about 2.1 million clones, with about 94% as singletons. Sequencing was performed on naive CD8+ T cells from PBMCs. These receptors all come from a man aged 18 to 29 in good health. Some clones in this sample may be carry-over from other donors' samples.

This clone was observed once. The rearrangement uses TRBV13 and TRBJ1-1; D perhaps matches TRBD1 (5 bases). The CDR3 has 14 residues. Trimming took 4 bases from V and 8 from J, leaving 17 bases between them. Germline V lookup: CDR1 PRHDT, CDR2 FYEKMQ (reference sequence). The CDR3 region has the DNA TGTGCCAGCAGCTCCCCGGGGGTGACCCCCGAAGCTTTCTTT. Translated: CASSSPGVTPEAFF.

This rearrangement joins TRBV9 to TRBJ2-3, with 7 bases fitting TRBD2. The CDR3 is made up of 17 amino acids. Germline trimming cut 0 bases from V and 0 bases from J; bases unmatched to any gene: 7. Germline-derived CDR1 and CDR2 are SGDLS and YYNGEE. The CDR3 sequence: CASSVASTSASTDTQYF. The CDR3 DNA is TGTGCCAGCAGCGTAGCCTCCACTAGCGCTAGCACAGATACGCAGTATTTT.

This rearrangement joins TRBV9 to TRBJ2-1; TRBD1 might be the D (6 bases). Trimming took off 0 bases at V and 9 bases at J, with 13 bases between the two ends. Germline values: CDR1 SGDLS, CDR2 YYNGEE. This CDR3 has 14 residues. Written as DNA, the CDR3 is TGTGCCAGCAGCGTAGGAGGGGGTGACGGTGAGCAGTTCTTC. Protein: CASSVGGGDGEQFF.

This chain joins TRBV25-1 and TRBJ2-7; 15 nucleotides match TRBD2. V lost 4 bases to trimming and J lost 5 bases; unmatched junction nucleotides: 6. CDR3 size: 16 residues. CDR1 MGHDK and CDR2 SYGVNS come from the germline V gene. CDR3: CASSVGTSGRINEQYF. In DNA form, the CDR3 reads TGTGCCAGCAGTGTCGGGACTAGCGGGAGGATCAACGAGCAGTACTTC.

This clone was picked up a small number of times. The V and J genes are TRBV6-4 and TRBJ2-2, with D unclear. V shed 10 bases and J shed 5 bases, with 2 bases lying between them. CDR1 MRHNA and CDR2 SNTAGT come from the germline V gene. This CDR3 comprises 9 residues. This chain's CDR3 is CAITGELFF. CDR3 sequence (DNA): TGTGCCATTACCGGGGAGCTGTTTTTT.

Notes on this clone: Other DNA sequences in the same sample also yield this CDR3. This sequence joins TRBV7-6 and TRBJ2-1; 10 nucleotides align to TRBD1. This CDR3 has 15 residues. CDR1 SGHVS and CDR2 FNYEAQ come from the germline V gene. Losses at the gene ends were 3 bases for V and 2 bases for J; bases not matched to a gene: 1. The CDR3 is CASSLGQGTYNEQFF. The CDR3 bases are TGTGCCAGCAGCTTGGGACAGGGGACCTACAATGAGCAGTTCTTC.

This chain joins TRBV5-1 and TRBJ2-7, with D unclear. Per germline, CDR1 SGHRS and CDR2 YFSETQ. The length of the CDR3 is 15 residues. V shed 1 base and J shed 0 bases, with 11 bases lying between them. CDR3 protein: CASSLMRLNSYEQYF. CDR3 bases: TGCGCCAGCAGCTTGATGAGGTTAAACTCCTACGAGCAGTACTTC.

This CDR3 reads CASSQVSGISSGANVLTF. For the CDR3, the DNA is TGCGCCAGCAGCCAAGTCTCCGGGATCAGCTCTGGGGCCAACGTCCTGACTTTC. The V gene is TRBV4-1, the J gene TRBJ2-6; tentative D call: TRBD2 (5 bases). Deletions cut 1 base from V and 0 bases from J, with 13 bases between. Germline-derived CDR1 and CDR2 are MGHRA and YSYEKL. The CDR3 contains 18 residues.

The V gene is TRBV7-9, the J gene TRBJ1-1; D gene uncertain. Between the trimmed V and J ends, which lost 2 bases and 2 bases, there was a span of 12 bases. Per germline, CDR1 SEHNR and CDR2 FQNEAQ (reference sequence). The CDR3 sequence is 15 residues long. CDR3: CASSLLAQLNTEAFF. CDR3 bases: TGTGCCAGCAGCTTATTAGCGCAACTAAACACTGAAGCTTTCTTT.

The gene calls are TRBV4-1 and TRBJ1-1; possible D gene TRBD1, 6 bases. The CDR3 length is 14 residues. Trimming left V 5 bases short and J 6 bases short, with 16 bases between. CDR1 MGHRA and CDR2 YSYEKL come from the germline V gene. The CDR3 spells CASSYRAQVPEAFF. CDR3 coding DNA: TGCGCCAGCAGCTACAGGGCTCAAGTCCCTGAAGCTTTCTTT.

V is TRBV5-8 and J is TRBJ2-2; D call uncertain. Deletions cut 4 bases from V and 6 bases from J, with 10 bases between. The CDR3 is 13 amino acids. The germline gives CDR1 SGHTS, CDR2 YDEGEE. CDR3 sequence reads: CASSPMHPGELFF. For the CDR3, the DNA is TGTGCCAGCAGCCCCATGCATCCCGGGGAGCTGTTTTTT.

V gene TRBV20-1 combines with J gene TRBJ1-2, with a tentative D call TRBD1 (6 bases). Trimming removed 4 bases from V and 8 bases from J, with 11 bases in between. This CDR3 has 11 amino acids. The germline gives CDR1 DFQATT, CDR2 SNEGSKA (reference sequence). The CDR3 here is CSANYRDGYTF. DNA for the CDR3: TGCAGTGCTAATTACAGGGACGGCTACACCTTC.

The chain combines TRBV5-1 with TRBJ2-1; 14 bases match TRBD2. This CDR3 region has 16 residues. The junction had 7 bases not matched to a gene; V was cut back by 3 bases and J by 8 bases. The germline gives CDR1 SGHRS, CDR2 YFSETQ. CDR3 sequence: CASSSTGTSGSDEQFF. In nucleotides, the CDR3 is TGCGCCAGCAGCTCAACCGGGACTAGCGGGAGTGATGAGCAGTTCTTC.

The chain recombines TRBV28 with TRBJ2-4; D is possibly TRBD1 (6 bases). This CDR3 has 16 amino acids. The V gene's germline CDR1 is MDHEN and CDR2 SYDVKM. V lost 4 bases and J 3 bases, leaving 16 bases between the germline ends. For the CDR3, the DNA is TGTGCCAGCAGTTCCTCGGACAGAGAATTCAAAAACATTCAGTACTTC. It yields the protein CASSSSDREFKNIQYF.

About this clone: This specimen includes other DNA sequences encoding the same CDR3. The CDR3 region is CASSFTGSPYEQYF. DNA of the CDR3: TGTGCCAGCAGTTTTACGGGATCACCCTACGAGCAGTACTTC. This chain uses TRBV27 with TRBJ2-7, with a possible D match to TRBD2 (5 bases). This CDR3 spans 14 amino acids. Germline V gene data show CDR1 as MNHEY and CDR2 as SMNVEV (reference sequence). V lost 3 bases, J lost 2 bases, and 11 bases lay in between.

V usage is TRBV5-1 and J usage is TRBJ2-7; 7 bases are shared with TRBD1. CDR3 size: 17 residues. Germline V gene sequence: CDR1 SGHRS, CDR2 YFSETQ. V was clipped by 1 base and J by 6 bases; unmatched bases: 16. The CDR3 spells CASSLNGKKTGYGEQYF. As DNA, the CDR3 is TGCGCCAGCAGCTTGAACGGGAAGAAGACAGGGTACGGCGAGCAGTACTTC. Full variable domain (outside the CDR3, taken from reference TRBV5-1 and TRBJ2-7): KAGVTQTPRYLIKTRGQQVTLSCSPISGHRSVSWYQQTPGQGLQFLFEYFSETQRNKGNFPGRFSGRQFSNSRSEMNVSTLELGDSALYLCASSLNGKKTGYGEQYFGPGTRLTVT.

The sample holds one count of this clone. This chain uses TRBV5-1 with TRBJ1-2; D unclear. Germline CDR1 reads SGHRS; CDR2 reads YFSETQ. The CDR3 has 13 amino acids. Between the trimmed V and J ends, which lost 4 bases and 3 bases, there was a span of 10 bases. The CDR3 nucleotides read TGCGCCAGCAGCACCAGTGGTGACTATGGCTACACCTTC. It codes for CASSTSGDYGYTF.

This sequence joins TRBV30 and TRBJ2-1; D unresolved. Trimming pared 1 base from V and 8 bases from J, leaving 6 bases between. This CDR3 contains 11 residues. Germline CDR1 is GTSNPN and CDR2 is SVGIG (reference sequence). CDR3 nucleotides: TGTGCCTGGAGTGCCTGGGATGAGCAGTTCTTC. This translates into CAWSAWDEQFF.

The chain uses TRBV15 and TRBJ2-1, with D perhaps matching TRBD2 (5 bases). CDR3 length equals 14 residues. Trimming removed 3 bases at V and 3 bases at J, with 9 bases between. Per germline, CDR1 LNHNV and CDR2 YYDKDF (reference sequence). CDR3: CATSRNRDYNEQFF. The DNA of the CDR3 is TGTGCCACCAGCAGGAACCGGGACTACAATGAGCAGTTCTTC.

The rearrangement joins TRBV7-9 to TRBJ2-7, with a possible D match to TRBD1 (5 bases). Trimming stripped 5 bases from V and 0 bases from J, with 11 bases between. The CDR3 runs to 14 residues. The germline CDR1 and CDR2 sequences are SEHNR and FQNEAQ (reference sequence). The CDR3 reads CASSMIGDSYEQYF. As DNA, the CDR3 is TGTGCCAGCAGCATGATAGGGGACTCCTACGAGCAGTACTTC.

V and J are TRBV7-9 and TRBJ1-4; D is unresolved. Trimming took 4 bases from V and 5 from J, leaving 11 bases between them. CDR1 is SEHNR and CDR2 is FQNEAQ in the germline V gene (reference sequence). This CDR3 is built from 14 residues. CDR3 sequence: CASSYPLKNEKLFF. The CDR3 nucleotides read TGTGCCAGCAGCTATCCCCTGAAAAATGAAAAACTGTTTTTT. Full variable domain (outside the CDR3, taken from reference TRBV7-9 and TRBJ1-4): DTGVSQNPRHKITKRGQNVTFRCDPISEHNRLYWYRQTLGQGPEFLTYFQNEAQLEKSRLLSDRFSAERPKGSFSTLEIQRTEQGDSAMYLCASSYPLKNEKLFFGSGTQLSVL.

V usage is TRBV28 and J usage is TRBJ1-5; D ambiguous. V dropped 4 bases and J dropped 0 bases, with 10 bases sitting between them. Germline CDR1 reads MDHEN; CDR2 reads SYDVKM. The CDR3 covers 15 residues. Here the CDR3 DNA reads TGTGCCAGCAGTTCCATCGAGTATAGCAATCAGCCCCAGCATTTT. Translated: CASSSIEYSNQPQHF. Using reference TRBV28 and TRBJ1-5 for the parts outside the CDR3, the full variable domain is DVKVTQSSRYLVKRTGEKVFLECVQDMDHENMFWYRQDPGLGLRLIYFSYDVKMKEKGDIPEGYSVSREKKERFSLILESASTNQTSMYLCASSSIEYSNQPQHFGDGTRLSIL.

The V call is TRBV27, the J call TRBJ2-7, with D perhaps TRBD2 (5 bases). Deletions cut 4 bases from V and 0 bases from J, with 13 bases between. CDR1 and CDR2 from the germline V gene are MNHEY and SMNVEV (reference sequence). The CDR3 is 15 amino acids. The CDR3 nucleotides read TGTGCCAGCAGTTCCCGGGGTGGGAGCTCCTACGAGCAGTACTTC. This translates into CASSSRGGSSYEQYF.

The V call is TRBV28, the J call TRBJ2-7; 7 bases match TRBD1. V gave up 6 bases and J gave up 3 bases; unmatched junction bases: 8. CDR3 length: 14 amino acids. Per germline, CDR1 MDHEN and CDR2 SYDVKM. For the CDR3, the DNA is TGTGCCAGCAGGGAGGACAGGCTTAACTACGAGCAGTACTTC. Protein: CASREDRLNYEQYF.

J is TRBJ2-1 and V is TRBV29-1; no definite D call. From germline, CDR1 is SQVTM and CDR2 ANQGSEA. The CDR3 loop spans 10 amino acids. V lost 4 bases, J lost 3 bases, and 1 base lay in between. The DNA for the CDR3 is TGCAGCGTTGTCTACAATGAGCAGTTCTTC. Its translation is CSVVYNEQFF.

The chain employs TRBV7-6 and TRBJ2-5; a possible D gene is TRBD1 (7 bases). The CDR3 runs to 15 residues. V lost 0 bases, J lost 5 bases, and 13 bases lay in between. Germline V gene sequence: CDR1 SGHVS, CDR2 FNYEAQ. The CDR3 sequence is CASSLAGGRGETQYF. CDR3 DNA: TGTGCCAGCAGCTTAGCGGGGGGCAGGGGGGAGACCCAGTACTTC.

The chain couples TRBV7-9 to TRBJ2-1; 13 nucleotides align to TRBD2. The germline V gene encodes CDR1 SEHNR and CDR2 FQNEAQ (reference sequence). This CDR3 has 15 residues. J was trimmed by 6 bases and V by 6 bases; bases with no gene match: 5. CDR3: CASRLAGGTSNEQFF. The DNA for the CDR3 is TGTGCCAGCAGACTAGCGGGAGGGACTTCCAATGAGCAGTTCTTC.

The chain links TRBV5-5 to TRBJ1-1, with no clear D. V dropped 1 base and J dropped 1 base, with 8 bases sitting between them. Germline CDR1 is SGHKS and CDR2 is YYEKEE (reference sequence). CDR3 length: 14 residues. Here the CDR3 reads CASSLFTANTEAFF. In nucleotides, the CDR3 is TGTGCCAGCAGCTTGTTTACAGCGAACACTGAAGCTTTCTTT. The full variable domain, its missing parts supplied by reference TRBV5-5 and TRBJ1-1, is DAGVTQSPTHLIKTRGQQVTLRCSPISGHKSVSWYQQVLGQGPQFIFQYYEKEERGRGNFPDRFSARQFPNYSSELNVNALLLGDSALYLCASSLFTANTEAFFGQGTRLTVV.

The chain employs TRBV6-1 and TRBJ2-3; D perhaps matches TRBD2 (6 bases). Between the trimmed V and J ends, which lost 1 base and 3 bases, there was a span of 14 bases. The CDR3 extends over 16 amino acids. The germline V gene has CDR1 MNHNS and CDR2 SASEGT. The CDR3 here is CASSEDGAGRTDTQYF. The CDR3 DNA reads as TGTGCCAGCAGTGAAGATGGGGCAGGGAGGACAGATACGCAGTATTTT.

This clone has just one count. This chain uses TRBV4-3 with TRBJ2-1, with D maybe TRBD1 (6 bases). The germline V gene encodes CDR1 LGHNA and CDR2 YSLEER. The CDR3 is 17 amino acids. V shed 0 bases and J shed 0 bases, with 12 bases lying between them. In DNA form, the CDR3 reads TGCGCCAGCAGCCAAGATACAGGGCTGAGCTCCTACAATGAGCAGTTCTTC. This encodes CASSQDTGLSSYNEQFF.

This clone was recorded once. The V gene is TRBV7-9, the J gene TRBJ2-5; tentative D call: TRBD1 (6 bases). Trimming left V 5 bases short and J 0 bases short, with 10 bases between. The CDR3 length is 14 residues. CDR1 and CDR2 (germline): SEHNR, FQNEAQ (reference sequence). DNA for the CDR3: TGTGCCAGCAGCATCCGGACAGACCAAGAGACCCAGTACTTC. This encodes CASSIRTDQETQYF.

The chain employs TRBV27 and TRBJ1-4; D remains ambiguous. Germline V lookup: CDR1 MNHEY, CDR2 SMNVEV (reference sequence). The CDR3 is made up of 15 amino acids. Trimming shortened V by 2 bases and J by 6 bases, and 13 bases separated the two germline ends. For the CDR3, the DNA is TGTGCCAGCAGTTTAATTCTTGGGCTGGATGAAAAACTGTTTTTT. Its translation: CASSLILGLDEKLFF.